Shown below are 18 T cell receptor beta chains from a single sample sequenced in a study of T cell responses to AZD1222 COVID-19 vaccine. The method was immunoSEQ multiplex PCR; TCRdb's version includes in-frame clones alone and lacks a portion of them. The repertoire holds approximately 100,000 clones, with about 89% as singletons. The specimen was peripheral blood, collected 28 days after the second AZD1222 dose. These receptors came from an adult who received the AZD1222 COVID-19 vaccine.

This chain joins TRBV5-1 and TRBJ2-5; D may be TRBD2 (5 bases). Germline-derived CDR1 and CDR2 are SGHRS and YFSETQ. V shed 6 bases and J shed 2 bases, with 14 bases lying between them. The CDR3 is 14 residues long. The CDR3 protein is CASNPGSPQETQYF. In DNA, the CDR3 is TGCGCCAGCAATCCGGGGAGCCCTCAAGAGACCCAGTACTTC.

V usage is TRBV4-2 and J usage is TRBJ2-5, with D possibly matching TRBD2 (6 bases). The ends were cut back, 0 bases at V and 7 bases at J, with 12 bases in the middle. The CDR3 spans 14 residues. Germline CDR1 and CDR2: LGHNA and YNFKEQ. In nucleotides, the CDR3 is TGTGCCAGCAGCCAAGATGGAGGGATCGGGACCCAGTACTTC. It encodes CASSQDGGIGTQYF.

V usage is TRBV5-1 and J usage is TRBJ2-1; maybe TRBD2 (7 bases). The CDR3 runs to 14 residues. Germline CDR1 is SGHRS and CDR2 is YFSETQ. Between the trimmed V and J ends, which lost 4 bases and 4 bases, there was a span of 12 bases. The CDR3 nucleotides read TGCGCCAGCAGCACGGGGGGCTTTTACAATGAGCAGTTCTTC. Translated: CASSTGGFYNEQFF.

This chain uses TRBV6-1 with TRBJ1-5; no clear D gene. The CDR3 contains 14 residues. CDR1 MNHNS and CDR2 SASEGT come from the germline V gene. V was trimmed by 2 bases and J by 2 bases, leaving 7 bases between them. The chain's CDR3 is CASSENRRNQPQHF. The CDR3, as DNA: TGTGCCAGCAGTGAAAATCGGCGCAATCAGCCCCAGCATTTT.

With regard to this clone: Other DNA sequences of this sample code for an identical CDR3. The V call is TRBV7-9, the J call TRBJ1-3, with D tentatively TRBD1 (6 bases). Germline CDR1 SEHNR, CDR2 FQNEAQ (reference sequence). The CDR3 length is 16 residues. V shed 0 bases and J shed 0 bases, with 9 bases lying between them. This CDR3 is CASSLAGQYSGNTIYF. The CDR3 coding sequence is TGTGCCAGCAGCTTAGCTGGACAGTACTCTGGAAACACCATATATTTT.

The chain couples TRBV10-1 to TRBJ2-7, with 8 bases aligning to TRBD2. The CDR3 contains 15 residues. Germline CDR1 WNHNN, CDR2 SYGVQD (reference sequence). After removal of 4 bases from V and 1 base from J, the junction contained 6 bases not matched to a gene. CDR3 sequence reads: CASSAFRGGSYEQYF. DNA of the CDR3: TGCGCCAGCAGTGCATTCCGGGGGGGTTCCTACGAGCAGTACTTC.

V is TRBV28 and J is TRBJ1-2, with 7 nucleotides matching TRBD1. The germline gives CDR1 MDHEN, CDR2 SYDVKM. V was clipped by 4 bases and J by 3 bases; unmatched bases: 11. The CDR3 is 16 residues long. The CDR3 DNA is TGTGCCAGCAGTTCCCTCTCCGAGGGGGCGTACTATGGCTACACCTTC. Encoded protein: CASSSLSEGAYYGYTF.

In its sample, this clone ranks as medium-sized. The chain is built from TRBV7-9 and TRBJ1-1, with 9 bases identical to TRBD1. Germline assignment: CDR1 SEHNR and CDR2 FQNEAQ (reference sequence). The CDR3 covers 14 residues. Germline trimming cut 5 bases from V and 0 bases from J; bases unmatched to any gene: 1. The CDR3 nucleotides read TGTGCCAGCAGCGGACAGGGGTTGAACACTGAAGCTTTCTTT. Protein sequence: CASSGQGLNTEAFF. Drawing the rest from reference TRBV7-9 and TRBJ1-1, the complete variable domain is DTGVSQNPRHKITKRGQNVTFRCDPISEHNRLYWYRQTLGQGPEFLTYFQNEAQLEKSRLLSDRFSAERPKGSFSTLEIQRTEQGDSAMYLCASSGQGLNTEAFFGQGTRLTVV.

This clone was seen a single time. The chain couples TRBV5-1 to TRBJ1-4; 10 bases match TRBD1. The germline gives CDR1 SGHRS, CDR2 YFSETQ. V lost 0 bases to trimming and J lost 8 bases; unmatched junction nucleotides: 4. This CDR3 spans 15 amino acids. The CDR3 bases are TGCGCCAGCAGCTTGGGACAGGGGGCCAACGAAAAACTGTTTTTT. As protein: CASSLGQGANEKLFF.

The chain couples TRBV4-3 to TRBJ2-1, with D perhaps matching TRBD2 (5 bases). This CDR3 is built from 16 residues. CDR1 and CDR2 from the germline V gene are LGHNA and YSLEER. Deletions cut 0 bases from V and 3 bases from J, with 12 bases between. The CDR3 DNA follows: TGCGCCAGCAGCCAAGAAGGAGCGGCCAACTACAATGAGCAGTTCTTC. Protein product: CASSQEGAANYNEQFF.

This clone was counted only a few times. This sequence joins TRBV12-3 or TRBV12-4 and TRBJ1-1; 8 positions match TRBD1. V dropped 6 bases and J dropped 4; count of bases not matched to a gene: 4. There are 13 residues in the CDR3. The CDR3 is CASSNTGGTEAFF. The DNA for the CDR3 is TGTGCCAGCAGCAACACAGGGGGCACTGAAGCTTTCTTT.

V is TRBV28 and J is TRBJ1-6, with 9 bases aligning to TRBD1. CDR1 and CDR2 (germline): MDHEN, SYDVKM. With V trimmed by 5 bases and J by 0 bases, 17 bases remained unmatched. The CDR3 has 21 amino acids. CDR3 region: CASSRTKTGGARSSYNSPLHF. DNA for the CDR3: TGTGCCAGCAGTCGCACTAAGACAGGGGGTGCCCGAAGCTCCTATAATTCACCCCTCCACTTT.

The rearrangement uses TRBV12-5 and TRBJ2-3; D is unclear. The germline CDR1 and CDR2 sequences are LGHNT and FRNRAP. The V gene lost 4 bases and the J gene lost 0 bases, with 8 bases spanning the gap. The CDR3 has 14 amino acids. CDR3 DNA: TGTGCTAGTGGTTGGGGATTAAGCACAGATACGCAGTATTTT. Translating gives CASGWGLSTDTQYF. The complete variable domain, with remaining parts taken from reference TRBV12-5 and TRBJ2-3, reads DARVTQTPRHKVTEMGQEVTMRCQPILGHNTVFWYRQTMMQGLELLAYFRNRAPLDDSGMPKDRFSAEMPDATLATLKIQPSEPRDSAVYFCASGWGLSTDTQYFGPGTRLTVL.

This clone has a single count. The rearrangement uses TRBV2 and TRBJ2-3, with 8 bases identical to TRBD1. CDR1 and CDR2 (germline): SNHLY, FYNNEI. J was trimmed by 1 base and V by 6 bases; bases with no gene match: 3. The CDR3 runs 14 residues. CDR3 coding DNA: TGTGCCAGCAGCTTACAGGGGGGCACAGATACGCAGTATTTT. Protein: CASSLQGGTDTQYF.

This clone was seen a handful of times. This sequence joins TRBV19 and TRBJ1-1; 7 nucleotides agree with TRBD1. The V and J ends lost 7 bases and 1 base, in that order; junction bases with no gene match: 12. Looked up from germline, CDR1 is LNHDA and CDR2 is SQIVND (reference sequence). The CDR3 is 16 residues long. CDR3 in amino acids: CASKSGTDESNTEAFF. CDR3 nucleotides: TGTGCCAGTAAGTCAGGGACAGACGAATCGAACACTGAAGCTTTCTTT.

This clone is a singleton in its sample. V is TRBV9 and J is TRBJ1-1; the match to TRBD1 covers 8 bases. Per germline, CDR1 SGDLS and CDR2 YYNGEE. The V and J ends lost 3 bases and 4 bases, in that order; junction bases with no gene match: 8. This CDR3 contains 15 residues. CDR3 nucleotides: TGTGCCAGCAGCGGATTGGGGACAGGCAGCACTGAAGCTTTCTTT. Its translation is CASSGLGTGSTEAFF. The full variable domain, in which reference TRBV9 and TRBJ1-1 provide the parts outside the CDR3, is DSGVTQTPKHLITATGQRVTLRCSPRSGDLSVYWYQQSLDQGLQFLIQYYNGEERAKGNILERFSAQQFPDLHSELNLSSLELGDSALYFCASSGLGTGSTEAFFGQGTRLTVV.

The chain couples TRBV12-3 or TRBV12-4 to TRBJ2-1, with D possibly being TRBD1 (5 bases). V gave up 2 bases and J gave up 9 bases, with 8 bases separating them. The CDR3 is made up of 12 amino acids. The CDR3: CASSLLGVEQFF. CDR3 coding DNA: TGTGCCAGCAGTTTACTAGGGGTTGAGCAGTTCTTC.

Here the CDR3 DNA reads TGTGCCAGCTCATTACAGGGGCCCCCGTACGAGCAGTACTTC. This translates into CASSLQGPPYEQYF. The chain joins TRBV18 to TRBJ2-7, with 7 positions matching TRBD1. CDR1 and CDR2 (germline): KGHSH, LQKENI. The CDR3 has 14 residues. Unmatched junction bases numbered 8, after V lost 5 bases and J lost 4 bases.